The 4 T cell receptor beta chains below come from one sample, sequenced in a study of CD4+ T cells in melanoma. Assay used: immunoSEQ multiplex PCR; TCRdb lists only in-frame clones, some missing. The sample has more than 110,000 clones, approximately 91% seen once. These receptors were obtained from a human donor with melanoma.

The V and J genes are TRBV4-1 and TRBJ1-2, with 12 bases aligning to TRBD1. The ends lost 1 base at V and 4 bases at J; junction bases unmatched: 7. Germline V gives CDR1 MGHRA, CDR2 YSYEKL. There are 17 residues in the CDR3. The CDR3 loop is CASSQALGQGATYGYTF. CDR3 DNA sequence: TGCGCCAGCAGCCAAGCGTTGGGACAGGGGGCGACCTATGGCTACACCTTC.

This rearrangement joins TRBV5-1 to TRBJ2-2; no definite D call. The CDR3 totals 11 residues. The V end was cut by 6 bases, the J end by 5 bases, with 5 bases between. Germline-derived CDR1 and CDR2 are SGHRS and YFSETQ. CDR3 protein: CASKKTGELFF. CDR3 in DNA: TGCGCCAGCAAAAAAACCGGGGAGCTGTTTTTT. Based on the CDR3 plus reference TRBV5-1 and TRBJ2-2, the full variable domain is KAGVTQTPRYLIKTRGQQVTLSCSPISGHRSVSWYQQTPGQGLQFLFEYFSETQRNKGNFPGRFSGRQFSNSRSEMNVSTLELGDSALYLCASKKTGELFFGEGSRLTVL.

This sequence joins TRBV6-5 and TRBJ1-4, with 7 bases fitting TRBD1. In germline, CDR1 is MNHEY, CDR2 SVGAGI. The CDR3 runs to 14 residues. V was pared by 2 bases and J by 7 bases, with 4 bases of the junction left unmatched. CDR3 loop: CASSYGTVREKLFF. The CDR3 nucleotides read TGTGCCAGCAGTTACGGGACAGTTCGTGAAAAACTGTTTTTT.

This chain connects TRBV19 to TRBJ2-1, with D possibly being TRBD2 (6 bases). The CDR3 covers 17 residues. V shed 6 bases and J shed 1 base, with 19 bases lying between them. CDR1 is LNHDA, CDR2 SQIVND, per germline (reference sequence). The CDR3 coding sequence is TGTGCCAGTAGCCCGCGGCCTAGGGGACTTTCCTACAATGAGCAGTTCTTC. Protein sequence: CASSPRPRGLSYNEQFF.